This T cell receptor beta chain was sequenced for a study of response to subunit inactivated influenza vaccine. The germline V gene has CDR1 SNHLY and CDR2 FYNNEI. J lost 5 bases, V lost 6 bases, and 4 bases had no gene match. There are 14 residues in the CDR3. About this clonotype itself: Its antigen remains unidentified.

TCRdb reanalysed the RT-PCR reads using MiXCR and keeps one entry per CDR3 protein. The data hold approximately 700,000 distinct CDR3 sequences, with approximately 14% observed a single time. Study results and caveats: With each seasonal influenza vaccination, the authors suggested, few new T cells are recruited.

The sample was PBMCs from blood, taken approximately 15 days before vaccination. The sequence derives from a man between 50 and 59 years old who received an inactivated influenza vaccine. The genes are TRBV2 and TRBJ1-6, with 7 bases lining up with TRBD1. The CDR3 loop is CASSDGQDNSPLHF. CDR3 nucleotides: TGTGCCAGCAGCGACGGACAGGATAATTCACCCCTCCACTTT.